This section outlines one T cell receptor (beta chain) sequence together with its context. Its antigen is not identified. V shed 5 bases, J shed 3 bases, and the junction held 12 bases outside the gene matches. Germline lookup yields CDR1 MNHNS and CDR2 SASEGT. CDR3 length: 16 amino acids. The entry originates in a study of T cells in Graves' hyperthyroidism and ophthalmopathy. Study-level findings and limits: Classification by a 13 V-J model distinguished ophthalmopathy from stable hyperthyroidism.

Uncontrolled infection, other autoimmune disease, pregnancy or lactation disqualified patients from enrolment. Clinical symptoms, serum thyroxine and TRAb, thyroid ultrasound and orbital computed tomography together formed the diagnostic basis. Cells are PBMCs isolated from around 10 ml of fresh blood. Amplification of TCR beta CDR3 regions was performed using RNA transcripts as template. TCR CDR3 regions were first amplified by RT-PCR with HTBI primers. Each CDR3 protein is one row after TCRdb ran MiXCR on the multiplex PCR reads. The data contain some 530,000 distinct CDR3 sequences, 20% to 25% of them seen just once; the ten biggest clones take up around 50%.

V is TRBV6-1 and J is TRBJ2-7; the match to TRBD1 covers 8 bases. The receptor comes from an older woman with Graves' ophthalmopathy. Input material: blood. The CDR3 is CASSPRQGSHYYEQYF. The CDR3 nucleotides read TGTGCCAGCAGTCCTAGACAGGGGTCCCATTACTACGAGCAGTACTTC.